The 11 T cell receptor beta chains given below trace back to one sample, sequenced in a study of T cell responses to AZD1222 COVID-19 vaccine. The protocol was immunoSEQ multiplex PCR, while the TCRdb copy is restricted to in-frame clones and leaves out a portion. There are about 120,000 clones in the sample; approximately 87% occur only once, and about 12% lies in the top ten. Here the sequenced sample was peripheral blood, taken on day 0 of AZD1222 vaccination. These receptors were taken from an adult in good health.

The CDR3, as DNA: TGTGCCAGCAGTTACGGCCCGGAGCAGTTCTTC. Protein sequence: CASSYGPEQFF. V and J are TRBV6-2 or TRBV6-3 and TRBJ2-1; D is uncertain. Germline CDR1 MNHEY, CDR2 SVGEGT. There are 11 residues in the CDR3. Trimming pared 2 bases from V and 10 bases from J, leaving 6 bases between.

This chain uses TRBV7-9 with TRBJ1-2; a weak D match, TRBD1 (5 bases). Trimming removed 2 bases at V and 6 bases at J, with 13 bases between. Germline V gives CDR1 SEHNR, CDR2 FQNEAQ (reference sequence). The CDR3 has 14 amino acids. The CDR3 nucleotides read TGTGCCAGCAGCTTACAGGGCCCTTTGGATGGCTACACCTTC. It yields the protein CASSLQGPLDGYTF.

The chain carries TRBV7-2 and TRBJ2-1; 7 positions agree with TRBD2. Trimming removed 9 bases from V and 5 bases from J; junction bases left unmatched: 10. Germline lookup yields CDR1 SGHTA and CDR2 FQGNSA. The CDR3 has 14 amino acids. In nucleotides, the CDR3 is TGTGCCAGTCTTGGGGGGAGGGCCCACAATGAGCAGTTCTTC. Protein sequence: CASLGGRAHNEQFF.

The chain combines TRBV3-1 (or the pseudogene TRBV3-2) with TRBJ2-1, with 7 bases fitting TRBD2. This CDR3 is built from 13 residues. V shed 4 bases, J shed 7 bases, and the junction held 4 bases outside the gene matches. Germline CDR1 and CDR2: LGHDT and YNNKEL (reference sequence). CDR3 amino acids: CASSLSAGNEQFF. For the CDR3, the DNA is TGTGCCAGCAGCCTCTCAGCGGGGAATGAGCAGTTCTTC.

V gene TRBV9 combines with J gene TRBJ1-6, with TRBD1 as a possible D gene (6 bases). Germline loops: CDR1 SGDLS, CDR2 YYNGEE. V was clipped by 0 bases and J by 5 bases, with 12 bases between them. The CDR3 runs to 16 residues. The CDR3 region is CASSVATGFDNSPLHF. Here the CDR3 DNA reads TGTGCCAGCAGCGTAGCTACAGGGTTTGATAATTCACCCCTCCACTTT.

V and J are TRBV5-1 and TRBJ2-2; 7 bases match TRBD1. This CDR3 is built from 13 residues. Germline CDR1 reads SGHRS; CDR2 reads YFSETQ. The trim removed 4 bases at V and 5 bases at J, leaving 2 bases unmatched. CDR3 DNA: TGCGCCAGCAGCCCGGGACAGACCGGGGAGCTGTTTTTT. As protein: CASSPGQTGELFF.

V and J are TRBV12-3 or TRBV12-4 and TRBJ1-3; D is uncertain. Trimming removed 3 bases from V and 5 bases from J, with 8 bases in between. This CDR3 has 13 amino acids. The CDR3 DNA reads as TGTGCCAGCAGTTTTGGTGAAAGAAACACCATATATTTT. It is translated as CASSFGERNTIYF.

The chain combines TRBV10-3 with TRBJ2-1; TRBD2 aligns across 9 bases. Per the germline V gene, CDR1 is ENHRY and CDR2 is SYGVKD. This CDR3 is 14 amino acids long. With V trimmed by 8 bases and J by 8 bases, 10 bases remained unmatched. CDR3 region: CAILAGAAGDEQFF. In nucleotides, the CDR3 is TGTGCCATCTTAGCGGGAGCTGCCGGAGATGAGCAGTTCTTC.

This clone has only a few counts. In nucleotides, the CDR3 is TGTGCCAGCAGCGCCGAATTTAGCAATCAGCCCCAGCATTTT. Its translation: CASSAEFSNQPQHF. This sequence joins TRBV6-5 and TRBJ1-5; D is ambiguous. CDR1 and CDR2 from the germline V gene are MNHEY and SVGAGI. V dropped 6 bases and J dropped 0 bases, with 9 bases sitting between them. The CDR3 runs to 14 residues.

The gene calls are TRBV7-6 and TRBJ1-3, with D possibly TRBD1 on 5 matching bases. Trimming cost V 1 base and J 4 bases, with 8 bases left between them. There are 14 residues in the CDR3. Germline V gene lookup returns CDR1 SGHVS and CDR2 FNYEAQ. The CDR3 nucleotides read TGTGCCAGCAGCTTAGGAGGGGACGGAAACACCATATATTTT. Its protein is CASSLGGDGNTIYF.

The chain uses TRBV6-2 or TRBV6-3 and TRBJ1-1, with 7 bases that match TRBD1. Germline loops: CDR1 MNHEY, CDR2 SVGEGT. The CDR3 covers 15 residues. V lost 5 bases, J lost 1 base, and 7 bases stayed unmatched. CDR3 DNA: TGTGCCAGCAGTACTTACAGGGGAACGAACACTGAAGCTTTCTTT. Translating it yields CASSTYRGTNTEAFF.